Listed below are T cell receptor beta chains from one sample, sequenced in a study of OX40 agonist ivuxolimab in advanced cancers. Sequencing was performed with immunoSEQ multiplex PCR; in TCRdb, only in-frame clones are kept and a portion is missing. The table has approximately 100,000 clones, about 92% seen once. Source: CD4+ or CD8+ T cells sorted from blood, taken in a trial of the OX40 agonist ivuxolimab. The receptors derive from an adult with an advanced solid tumor such as melanoma, head and neck, liver or kidney cancer. Each CDR3 is given with its conserved first and last residue. The D gene is left open where the match is weak. Clone size is given for some rows only: seen once, a few or many times, or a class if the clone is expanded.

j_call clone_size v_call d_call cdr3_nt cdr3_aa
TRBJ1-2 - TRBV10-3 TRBD1 TGTGCCATCAGTTCTGACAGGGTTGGGCCAGGCTACACCTTC CAISSDRVGPGYTF
TRBJ2-7 - TRBV5-5 TRBD1 TGTGCCAGCAGCCTGACAGGGGGCTTCTACGAGCAGTACTTC CASSLTGGFYEQYF
TRBJ2-3 - TRBV30 - TGTGCCTGGCGGGGGTTAACAGATACGCAGTATTTT CAWRGLTDTQYF
TRBJ2-5 - TRBV6-6 - TGTGCCAGCAGTTACGAGAGCTATGGGACCCAGTACTTC CASSYESYGTQYF
TRBJ1-1 - TRBV18 TRBD1 TGTGCCAGCTCACCCCTCGGGACAGGGGTTGAATTTTCAGCTTTCTTT CASSPLGTGVEFSAFF
TRBJ2-4 - TRBV7-2 - TGTGCCAGCAGCTCCGCCGGGACAAGGGACATTCAGTACTTC CASSSAGTRDIQYF
TRBJ2-7 - TRBV6-1 - TGTGCCAGCAGTGAGTCCGTCGTTGCCTACGAGCAGTACTTC CASSESVVAYEQYF
TRBJ2-7 once TRBV9 - TGTGCCAGCAGCGAAGCGGGCAGGGCCCACGAGCAGTACTTC CASSEAGRAHEQYF
TRBJ1-2 - TRBV5-1 - TGCGCCAGCAGCTTGGGGGGGCTAGCTAACTATGGCTACACCTTC CASSLGGLANYGYTF
TRBJ2-7 - TRBV5-4 TRBD2 TGTGCCAGCAGCCTAGCGGGAGGTCTGAGGGAGCAGTACTTC CASSLAGGLREQYF
TRBJ1-3 - TRBV19 - TGTGCCAGTAGTGTCTCTGGAAACACCATATATTTT CASSVSGNTIYF
TRBJ2-3 - TRBV4-3 - TGCGCCAGCAGCCAAGATCCGGCGGGGTCTGATACGCAGTATTTT CASSQDPAGSDTQYF
TRBJ2-7 - TRBV6-5 - TGTGCCAGCAGTTACGAGGGGACCTCCTACGAGCAGTACTTC CASSYEGTSYEQYF
TRBJ1-1 - TRBV7-2 - TGTGCCAGCAGCCGGACCTTTGAAGCTTTCTTT CASSRTFEAFF
TRBJ2-7 - TRBV27 TRBD2 TGTGCCAGCTCTAGCGGGACCTACGAGCAGTACTTC CASSSGTYEQYF
TRBJ2-3 - TRBV9 - TGTGCCAGCAGCGTAGTATCCGGGAATACGCAGTATTTT CASSVVSGNTQYF
TRBJ2-4 - TRBV18 TRBD2 TGTGCCAGCTCCTCGACTAGCGGGTTTAAAAACATTCAGTACTTC CASSSTSGFKNIQYF
TRBJ2-3 - TRBV7-9 - TGTGCCAGCAGCGGGGCTCTCGGCGGGAGCACAGATACGCAGTATTTT CASSGALGGSTDTQYF
TRBJ2-2 - TRBV5-1 TRBD1 TGCGCCAGCAGCCCCGGGACAGGGGGCACCGGGGAGCTGTTTTTT CASSPGTGGTGELFF
TRBJ1-4 - TRBV7-2 TRBD1 TGTGCCAGCAGCTTCGACAGGGCGAATGAAAAACTGTTTTTT CASSFDRANEKLFF
TRBJ2-1 - TRBV9 TRBD2 TGTGCCAGCAGCCCCAGGTTTGCTAGCGGGATCAATGAGCAGTTCTTC CASSPRFASGINEQFF
TRBJ2-3 few TRBV19 - TGTGCCAGTAACGAGTGGGGGGCAGATACGCAGTATTTT CASNEWGADTQYF
TRBJ1-1 - TRBV18 - TGTGCCAGCTCACCGCAGACGGGGTTGAACACTGAAGCTTTCTTT CASSPQTGLNTEAFF
TRBJ2-3 - TRBV27 - TGTGCCAGCAGTTTAAGGGGGGTTAGCGGGGATACGCAGTATTTT CASSLRGVSGDTQYF
TRBJ2-2 - TRBV29-1 - TGCAGCGTTGAAGCGCCAGGCGGGGAGCTGTTTTTT CSVEAPGGELFF
TRBJ1-2 - TRBV7-9 TRBD1 TGTGCCAGCAGCCAAACCGGACAGGGGGCTGGCTACACCTTC CASSQTGQGAGYTF
TRBJ2-1 - TRBV11-1 - TGTGCCAGCAGCTTACTCAGGGGGGGGAATGAGCAGTTCTTC CASSLLRGGNEQFF
TRBJ1-1 - TRBV5-1 - TGCGCCAGCAGCTTGGTTAGGGACACTGAAGCTTTCTTT CASSLVRDTEAFF